Detailed here is one T cell receptor beta chain. The repertoire was sequenced with immunoSEQ multiplex PCR; TCRdb's copy has only in-frame clones and lacks some. The sample has 300,000 to 400,000 clones; 80% to 90% are singletons. The data are from a study of blood T cell repertoires in COVID-19. Study-level information: Acute-phase and convalescent COVID-19 samples originated in the United States, Italy and Spain. Sources were T cells, B-cell-depleted T cells, or PBMCs; the material itself was cDNA or gDNA.

Trimming shortened V by 4 bases and J by 5 bases, and 11 bases separated the two germline ends. The CDR3 sequence is 13 residues long. CDR1 and CDR2 from the germline V gene are SGHAT and FQNNGV. The cohort comprised adults aged 18 to 89 years residing in approximately 25 US areas. What the recovered Cohort 3 donors had was two negative PCRs, clearance, or symptom resolution. This receptor was obtained from a man aged 25 to 40 who had recovered from COVID-19. The J gene is TRBJ2-5, the V gene TRBV11-2; TRBD2 is a possible D gene (6 bases). Sequencing was carried out using PBMCs or T cells enriched from blood (not recorded which). The CDR3 sequence is CASSWGVTETQYF. In nucleotides, the CDR3 is TGTGCCAGCAGCTGGGGGGTTACGGAGACCCAGTACTTC.